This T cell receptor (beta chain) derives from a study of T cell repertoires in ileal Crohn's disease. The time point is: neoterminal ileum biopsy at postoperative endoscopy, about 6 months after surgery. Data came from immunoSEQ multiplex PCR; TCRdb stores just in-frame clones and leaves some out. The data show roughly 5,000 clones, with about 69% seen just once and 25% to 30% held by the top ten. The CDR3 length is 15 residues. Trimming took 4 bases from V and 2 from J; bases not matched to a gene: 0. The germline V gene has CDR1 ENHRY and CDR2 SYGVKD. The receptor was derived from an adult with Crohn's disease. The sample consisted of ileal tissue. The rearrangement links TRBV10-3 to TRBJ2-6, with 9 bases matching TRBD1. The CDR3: CAISGTGAGANVLTF. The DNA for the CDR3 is TGTGCCATCAGTGGGACAGGGGCTGGGGCCAACGTCCTGACTTTC.